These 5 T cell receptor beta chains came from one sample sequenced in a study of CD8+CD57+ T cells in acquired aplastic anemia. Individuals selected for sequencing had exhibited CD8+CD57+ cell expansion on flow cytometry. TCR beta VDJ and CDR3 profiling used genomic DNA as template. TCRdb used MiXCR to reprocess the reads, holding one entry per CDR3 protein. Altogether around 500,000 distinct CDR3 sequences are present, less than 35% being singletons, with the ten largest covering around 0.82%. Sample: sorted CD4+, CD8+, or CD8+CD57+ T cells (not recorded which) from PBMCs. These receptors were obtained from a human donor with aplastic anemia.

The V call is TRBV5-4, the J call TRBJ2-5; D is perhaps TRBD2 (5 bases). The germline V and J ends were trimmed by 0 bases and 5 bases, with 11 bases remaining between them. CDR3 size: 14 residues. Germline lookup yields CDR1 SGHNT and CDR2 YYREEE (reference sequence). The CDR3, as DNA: TGTGCCAGCAGCTTGGTAGGAGGTTCGGAGACCCAGTACTTC. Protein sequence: CASSLVGGSETQYF.

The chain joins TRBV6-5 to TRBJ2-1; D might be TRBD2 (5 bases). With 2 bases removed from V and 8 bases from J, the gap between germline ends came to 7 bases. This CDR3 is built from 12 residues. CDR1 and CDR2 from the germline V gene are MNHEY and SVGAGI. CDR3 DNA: TGTGCCAGCAGTTACGGAGGCGATGAGCAGTTCTTC. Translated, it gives CASSYGGDEQFF.

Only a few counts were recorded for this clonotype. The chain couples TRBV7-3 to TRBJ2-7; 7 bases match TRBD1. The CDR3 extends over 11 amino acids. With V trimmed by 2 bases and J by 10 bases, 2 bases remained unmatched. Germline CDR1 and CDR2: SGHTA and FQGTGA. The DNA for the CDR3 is TGTGCCAGCAGCTTAGGACAGGTTCAGTACTTC. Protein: CASSLGQVQYF.

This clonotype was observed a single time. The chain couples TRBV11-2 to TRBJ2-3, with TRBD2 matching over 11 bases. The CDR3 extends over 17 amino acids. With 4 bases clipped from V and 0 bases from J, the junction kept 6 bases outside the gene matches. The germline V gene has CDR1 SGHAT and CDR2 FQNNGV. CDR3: CASSSLGLAASTDTQYF. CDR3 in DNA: TGTGCCAGCAGCTCCTTGGGACTAGCGGCTAGCACAGATACGCAGTATTTT.

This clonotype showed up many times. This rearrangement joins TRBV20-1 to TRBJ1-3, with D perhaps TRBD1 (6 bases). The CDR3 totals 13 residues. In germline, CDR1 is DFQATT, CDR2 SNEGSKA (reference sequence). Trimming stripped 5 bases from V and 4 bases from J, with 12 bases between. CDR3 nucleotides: TGCAGTGCTCAACAGGGTGCAGGAAACACCATATATTTT. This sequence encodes CSAQQGAGNTIYF.